These T cell receptor beta chains were read from a single sample in a study of CD8 T cells in Susac syndrome. TCRdb redid the calling of the immunoSEQ multiplex PCR reads with MiXCR, one entry per CDR3 protein. The top ten hold 0.065% to 0.1% of the sample, which has approximately 150,000 distinct CDR3 sequences, about 90% seen once. The sequenced sample consisted of CD4+ T cells from PBMCs. These receptors all come from a human donor in good health. The CDR3 runs from the conserved cysteine through the conserved F or W. A D gene is named only where the DNA matches it firmly. The size entry is marked missing in some rows and otherwise reads once, few, many or a size class.

v_gene	abundance	j_gene	len	d_gene	CDR3aa	CDR3nt
TRBV5-1	few	TRBJ1-1	13	NA	CASSQGFGTEAFF	TGCGCCAGCAGCCAGGGATTCGGCACTGAAGCTTTCTTT
TRBV10-3	NA	TRBJ2-7	15	NA	CAISESLGSPYEQYF	TGTGCCATCAGTGAGTCGCTGGGAAGCCCCTACGAGCAGTACTTC
TRBV4-2	once	TRBJ2-2	15	NA	CASSLRGGNSGELFF	TGTGCCAGCAGCCTCCGAGGCGGGAACAGCGGGGAGCTGTTTTTT
TRBV7-8	few	TRBJ1-5	14	TRBD1	CASSLGGGYQPQHF	TGTGCCAGCAGCTTAGGAGGGGGCTATCAGCCCCAGCATTTT
TRBV19	NA	TRBJ1-4	13	NA	CASRGTANEKLFF	TGTGCCAGTAGGGGGACGGCTAATGAAAAACTGTTTTTT
TRBV27	NA	TRBJ1-2	13	TRBD1	CASSPTGGYGYTF	TGTGCCAGCAGTCCTACAGGGGGCTATGGCTACACCTTC
TRBV18	NA	TRBJ1-5	15	TRBD1	CASSPPNRGDQPQHF	TGTGCCAGCTCACCACCGAACAGGGGGGATCAGCCCCAGCATTTT
TRBV20-1	NA	TRBJ2-7	13	TRBD1	CSAARDREYEQYF	TGCAGTGCAGCCCGGGACAGGGAGTACGAGCAGTACTTC
TRBV6-6	NA	TRBJ2-7	16	NA	CASSYPPIDTIYEQYF	TGTGCCAGCAGTTACCCTCCCATTGACACGATCTACGAGCAGTACTTC
TRBV29-1	NA	TRBJ1-1	13	NA	CSVEVYLNTEAFF	TGCAGCGTTGAAGTATACCTGAACACTGAAGCTTTCTTT
TRBV7-8	NA	TRBJ1-5	13	NA	CASSLYPNQPQHF	TGTGCCAGCAGCTTATACCCAAATCAGCCCCAGCATTTT
TRBV2	NA	TRBJ1-2	15	TRBD1	CASAEGAGGLYGYTF	TGTGCCAGCGCAGAGGGGGCAGGGGGACTCTATGGCTACACCTTC
TRBV21-1	once	TRBJ2-6	16	NA	CASSWFSNSGANVLTF	TGTGCCAGCAGTTGGTTCTCAAACTCTGGGGCCAACGTCCTGACTTTC
TRBV27	NA	TRBJ2-7	16	NA	CASSLSGSRDSYEQYF	TGTGCCAGCAGTTTATCGGGCAGCCGGGACTCCTACGAGCAGTACTTC
TRBV19	few	TRBJ2-5	12	TRBD1	CASSPRGETQYF	TGTGCCAGTAGCCCCAGGGGGGAGACCCAGTACTTC
TRBV27	NA	TRBJ1-5	14	TRBD1	CASRGQGLNQPQHF	TGTGCCAGCAGGGGACAGGGTTTGAATCAGCCCCAGCATTTT
TRBV20-1	NA	TRBJ1-1	12	NA	CSARQPNTEAFF	TGCAGTGCCAGACAGCCGAACACTGAAGCTTTCTTT